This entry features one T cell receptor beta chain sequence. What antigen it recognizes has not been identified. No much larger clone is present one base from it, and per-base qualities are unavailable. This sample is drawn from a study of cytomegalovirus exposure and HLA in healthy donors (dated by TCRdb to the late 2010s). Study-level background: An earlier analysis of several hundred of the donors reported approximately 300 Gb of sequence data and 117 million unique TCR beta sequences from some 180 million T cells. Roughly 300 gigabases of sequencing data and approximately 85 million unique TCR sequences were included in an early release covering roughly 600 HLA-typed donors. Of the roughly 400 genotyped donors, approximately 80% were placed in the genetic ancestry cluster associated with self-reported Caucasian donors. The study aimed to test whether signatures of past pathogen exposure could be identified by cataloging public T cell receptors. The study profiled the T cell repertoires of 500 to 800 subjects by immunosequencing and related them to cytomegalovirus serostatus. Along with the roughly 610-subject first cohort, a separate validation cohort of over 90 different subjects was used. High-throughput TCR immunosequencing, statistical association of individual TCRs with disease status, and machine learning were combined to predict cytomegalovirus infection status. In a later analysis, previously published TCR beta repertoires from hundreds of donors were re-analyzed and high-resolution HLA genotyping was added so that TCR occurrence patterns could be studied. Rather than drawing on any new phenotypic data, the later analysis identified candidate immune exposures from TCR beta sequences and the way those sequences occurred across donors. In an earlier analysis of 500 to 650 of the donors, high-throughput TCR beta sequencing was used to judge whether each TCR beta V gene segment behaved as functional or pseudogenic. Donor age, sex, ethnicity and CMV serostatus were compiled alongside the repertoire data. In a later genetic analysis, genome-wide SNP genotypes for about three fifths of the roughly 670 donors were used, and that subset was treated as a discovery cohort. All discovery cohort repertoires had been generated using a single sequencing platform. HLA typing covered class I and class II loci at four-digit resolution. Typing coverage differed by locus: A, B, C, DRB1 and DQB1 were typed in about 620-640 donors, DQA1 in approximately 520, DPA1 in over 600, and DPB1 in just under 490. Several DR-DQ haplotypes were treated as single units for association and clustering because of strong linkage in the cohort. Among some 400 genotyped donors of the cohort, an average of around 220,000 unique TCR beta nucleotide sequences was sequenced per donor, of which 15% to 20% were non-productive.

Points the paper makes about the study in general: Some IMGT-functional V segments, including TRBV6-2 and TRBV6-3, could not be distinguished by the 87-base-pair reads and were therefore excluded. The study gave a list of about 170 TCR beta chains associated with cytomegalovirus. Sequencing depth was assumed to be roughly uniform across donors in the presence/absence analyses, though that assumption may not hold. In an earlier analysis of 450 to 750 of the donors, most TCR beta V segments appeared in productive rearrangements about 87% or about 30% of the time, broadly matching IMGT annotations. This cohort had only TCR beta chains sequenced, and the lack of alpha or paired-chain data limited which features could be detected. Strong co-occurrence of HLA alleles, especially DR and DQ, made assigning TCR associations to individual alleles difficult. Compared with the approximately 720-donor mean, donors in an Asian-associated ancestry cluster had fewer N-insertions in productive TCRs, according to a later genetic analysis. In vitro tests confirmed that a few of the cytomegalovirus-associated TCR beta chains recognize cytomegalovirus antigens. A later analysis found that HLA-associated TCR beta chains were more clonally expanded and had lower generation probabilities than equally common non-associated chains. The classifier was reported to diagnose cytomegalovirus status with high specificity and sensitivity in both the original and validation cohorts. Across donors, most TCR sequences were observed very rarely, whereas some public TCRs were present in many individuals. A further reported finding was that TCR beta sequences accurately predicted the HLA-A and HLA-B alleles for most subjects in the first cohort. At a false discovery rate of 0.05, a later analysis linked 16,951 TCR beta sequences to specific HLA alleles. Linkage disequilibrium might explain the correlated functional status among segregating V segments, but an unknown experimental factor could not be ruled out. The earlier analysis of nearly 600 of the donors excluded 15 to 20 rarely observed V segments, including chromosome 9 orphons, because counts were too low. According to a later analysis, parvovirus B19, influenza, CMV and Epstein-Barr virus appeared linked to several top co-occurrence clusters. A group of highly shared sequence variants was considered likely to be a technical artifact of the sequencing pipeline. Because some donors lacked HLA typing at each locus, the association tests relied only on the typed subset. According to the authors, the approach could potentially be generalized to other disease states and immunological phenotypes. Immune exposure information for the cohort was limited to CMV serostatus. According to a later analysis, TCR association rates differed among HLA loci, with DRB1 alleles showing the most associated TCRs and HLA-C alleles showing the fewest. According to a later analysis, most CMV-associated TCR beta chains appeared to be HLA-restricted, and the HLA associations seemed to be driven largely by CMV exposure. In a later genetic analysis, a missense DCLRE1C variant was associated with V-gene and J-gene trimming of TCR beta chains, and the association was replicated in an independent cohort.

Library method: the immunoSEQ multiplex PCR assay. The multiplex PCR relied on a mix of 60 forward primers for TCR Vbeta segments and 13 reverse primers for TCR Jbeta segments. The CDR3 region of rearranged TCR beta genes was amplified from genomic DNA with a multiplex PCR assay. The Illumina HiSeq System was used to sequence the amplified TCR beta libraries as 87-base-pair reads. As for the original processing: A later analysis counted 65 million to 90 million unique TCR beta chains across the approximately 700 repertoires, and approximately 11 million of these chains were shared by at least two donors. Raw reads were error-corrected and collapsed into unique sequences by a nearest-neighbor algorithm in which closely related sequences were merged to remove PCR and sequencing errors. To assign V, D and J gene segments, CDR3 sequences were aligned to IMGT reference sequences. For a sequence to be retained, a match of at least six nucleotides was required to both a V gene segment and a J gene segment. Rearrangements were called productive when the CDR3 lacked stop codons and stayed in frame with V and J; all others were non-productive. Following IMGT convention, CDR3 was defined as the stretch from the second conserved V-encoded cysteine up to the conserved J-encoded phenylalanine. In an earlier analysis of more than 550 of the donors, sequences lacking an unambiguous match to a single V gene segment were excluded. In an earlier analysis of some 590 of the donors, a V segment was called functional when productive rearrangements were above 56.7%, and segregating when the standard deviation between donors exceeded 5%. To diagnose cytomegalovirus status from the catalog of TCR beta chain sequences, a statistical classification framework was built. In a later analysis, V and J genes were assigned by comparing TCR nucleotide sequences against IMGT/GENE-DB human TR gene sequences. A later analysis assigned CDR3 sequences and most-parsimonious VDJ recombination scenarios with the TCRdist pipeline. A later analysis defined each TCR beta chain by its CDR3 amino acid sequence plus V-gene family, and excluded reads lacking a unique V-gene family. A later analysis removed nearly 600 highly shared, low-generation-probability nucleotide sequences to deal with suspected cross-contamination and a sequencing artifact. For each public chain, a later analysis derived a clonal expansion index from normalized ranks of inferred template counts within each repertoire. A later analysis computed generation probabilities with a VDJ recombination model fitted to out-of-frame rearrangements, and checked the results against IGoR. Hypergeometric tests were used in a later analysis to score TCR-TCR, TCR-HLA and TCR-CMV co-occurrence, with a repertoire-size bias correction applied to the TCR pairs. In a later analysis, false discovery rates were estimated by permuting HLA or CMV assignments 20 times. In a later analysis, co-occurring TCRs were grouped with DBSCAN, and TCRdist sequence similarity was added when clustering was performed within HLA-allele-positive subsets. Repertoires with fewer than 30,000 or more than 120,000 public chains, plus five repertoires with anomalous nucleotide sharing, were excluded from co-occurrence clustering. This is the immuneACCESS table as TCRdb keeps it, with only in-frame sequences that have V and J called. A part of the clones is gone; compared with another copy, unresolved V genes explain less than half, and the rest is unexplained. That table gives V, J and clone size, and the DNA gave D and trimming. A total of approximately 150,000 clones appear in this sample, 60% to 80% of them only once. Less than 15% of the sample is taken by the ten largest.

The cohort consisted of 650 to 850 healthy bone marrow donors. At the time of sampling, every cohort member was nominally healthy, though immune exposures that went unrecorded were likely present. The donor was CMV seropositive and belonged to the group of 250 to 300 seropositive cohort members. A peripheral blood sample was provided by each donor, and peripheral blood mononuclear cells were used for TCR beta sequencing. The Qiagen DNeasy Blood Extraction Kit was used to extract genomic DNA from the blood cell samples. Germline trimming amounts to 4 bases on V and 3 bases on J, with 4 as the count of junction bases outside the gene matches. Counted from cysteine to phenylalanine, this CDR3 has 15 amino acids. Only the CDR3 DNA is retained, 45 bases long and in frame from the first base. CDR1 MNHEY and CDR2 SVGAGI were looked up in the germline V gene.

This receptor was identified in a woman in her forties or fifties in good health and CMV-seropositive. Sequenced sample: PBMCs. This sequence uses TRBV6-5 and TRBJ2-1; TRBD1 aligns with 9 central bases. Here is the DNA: TGTGCCAGCAGTTCGACAGGGGGTGTCTACAATGAGCAGTTCTTC. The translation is CASSSTGGVYNEQFF.